This T cell receptor (beta chain) emerged from a study of T cell responses to AZD1222 COVID-19 vaccine. The assay was immunoSEQ multiplex PCR, and TCRdb's table has in-frame clones only and misses some. The profile shows some 110,000 clones, 92% of them singletons. The germline CDR1 and CDR2 sequences are SGHDN and FVKESK. Trimming left V 0 bases short and J 11 bases short, with 14 bases between. This CDR3 is 15 amino acids long. The J gene is TRBJ1-6, the V gene TRBV14; no clear D. This TCR was recovered from an adult who received the AZD1222 COVID-19 vaccine. The sample was peripheral blood, taken 28 days after the second AZD1222 dose. This CDR3 reads CASSQDTRKFAPLHF. CDR3 in DNA: TGTGCCAGCAGCCAAGATACGAGGAAATTTGCACCCCTCCACTTT.